These 18 T cell receptor beta chains came from one sample sequenced in a study of response to subunit inactivated influenza vaccine. MiXCR, applied by TCRdb to the RT-PCR reads, yields one record per CDR3 protein. This sample has 700,000 to 800,000 distinct CDR3 sequences; around 18% occur once, and the top ten carry roughly 10%. The input for sequencing was PBMCs from blood, taken about 5 days after vaccination. These TCRs come from a man aged 45-65 years who received an inactivated influenza vaccine.

This clonotype was counted only a few times. The V and J genes are TRBV20-1 and TRBJ2-3; 12 bases align to TRBD2. This CDR3 region has 18 residues. Germline V gives CDR1 DFQATT, CDR2 SNEGSKA (reference sequence). Germline trimming cut 1 base from V and 2 bases from J; bases unmatched to any gene: 10. This CDR3 is CSARGASGGAKDTDTQYF. The CDR3 nucleotides read TGCAGTGCTAGAGGGGCTAGCGGGGGGGCTAAGGACACAGATACGCAGTATTTT.

This clonotype was seen a handful of times. The chain combines TRBV5-1 with TRBJ2-5; 10 nucleotides agree with TRBD2. The CDR3 spans 16 residues. Germline V lookup: CDR1 SGHRS, CDR2 YFSETQ. V lost 3 bases to trimming and J lost 1 base; unmatched junction nucleotides: 6. The CDR3, as DNA: TGCGCCAGCAGCTCCAAACTAGCGGGAACCCAAGAGACCCAGTACTTC. It encodes CASSSKLAGTQETQYF.

The V gene is TRBV15, the J gene TRBJ2-3; the D call may be TRBD1 or TRBD2 (5 bases each). Germline loops: CDR1 LNHNV, CDR2 YYDKDF (reference sequence). Trimming took 5 bases from V and 3 from J, leaving 12 bases between them. This CDR3 has 14 residues. CDR3 protein: CATSPGSGTDTQYF. DNA for the CDR3: TGTGCCACCAGCCCAGGGTCGGGGACAGATACGCAGTATTTT.

V and J are TRBV20-1 and TRBJ2-7; 8 bases map to TRBD2. This CDR3 region has 15 residues. Trimming took 0 bases from V and 7 from J; bases not matched to a gene: 11. The germline gives CDR1 DFQATT, CDR2 SNEGSKA (reference sequence). The CDR3 region is CSARDASGSLAEQYF. The CDR3 DNA reads as TGCAGTGCTAGAGATGCTAGCGGGTCCTTAGCGGAGCAGTACTTC.

V and J are TRBV7-9 and TRBJ1-6, with D possibly being TRBD1 (6 bases). CDR3 size: 16 residues. V lost 1 base to trimming and J lost 8 bases, with 15 bases between them. CDR1 and CDR2 (germline): SEHNR, FQNEAQ (reference sequence). CDR3 sequence: CASSLGTAGSYSPLHF. The CDR3 coding sequence is TGTGCCAGCAGCTTAGGGACAGCAGGGAGTTATTCACCCCTCCACTTT.

This clonotype was recorded a few times. The CDR3: CATSDPGLAGGGTDTQYF. Here the CDR3 DNA reads TGTGCCACCAGTGACCCGGGACTAGCGGGAGGAGGTACAGATACGCAGTATTTT. This chain joins TRBV24-1 and TRBJ2-3; TRBD2 matches at 15 bases. Germline CDR1 KGHDR, CDR2 SFDVKD. The CDR3 length is 18 residues. V gave up 4 bases and J gave up 3 bases; unmatched junction bases: 7.

The CDR3 DNA sequence: TGTGCCAGCAGCTTGGACCAGACGGGGGGCTCGGGGGAGCTGTTTTTT. It codes for CASSLDQTGGSGELFF. The gene calls are TRBV5-6 and TRBJ2-2; maybe TRBD2 (7 bases). V was pared by 0 bases and J by 8 bases, with 17 bases between. Germline values: CDR1 SGHDT, CDR2 YYEEEE. The CDR3 consists of 16 residues.

This chain links TRBV20-1 with TRBJ2-1, with TRBD2 matching 11 bases. Looked up from germline, CDR1 is DFQATT and CDR2 is SNEGSKA (reference sequence). The junction had 6 bases not matched to a gene; V was cut back by 5 bases and J by 3 bases. The CDR3 totals 15 residues. CDR3 DNA: TGCAGTGCTGGGGGTGGGACTAGCGGCTACAATGAGCAGTTCTTC. Translating gives CSAGGGTSGYNEQFF.

The table lists this clonotype with a few counts. This chain joins TRBV4-3 and TRBJ1-3; no clear D gene. CDR1 is LGHNA, CDR2 YSLEER, per germline. The CDR3 loop spans 15 amino acids. V lost 4 bases and J 0 bases, leaving 10 bases between the germline ends. The CDR3 DNA follows: TGCGCCAGCAGCCTAGGACGGAGCTCTGGAAACACCATATATTTT. It codes for CASSLGRSSGNTIYF.

The chain couples TRBV28 to TRBJ2-5; TRBD2 is a possible D gene (5 bases). Trimming took off 7 bases at V and 9 bases at J, with 27 bases between the two ends. Germline-derived CDR1 and CDR2 are MDHEN and SYDVKM. CDR3 length equals 16 residues. Written as DNA, the CDR3 is TGTGCCAGCACCACTCTGGGGAGCGGAGTTGGTTTGGCCCAGTACTTC. This codes for CASTTLGSGVGLAQYF.

This clonotype was counted at least ten times. This chain links TRBV29-1 with TRBJ1-4; D is ambiguous. This CDR3 has 12 residues. V was cut by 5 bases and J by 2 bases, with 6 bases left in between. Germline V gene lookup returns CDR1 SQVTM and CDR2 ANQGSEA. CDR3 in DNA: TGCAGCGTTCAGTTGACTAATGAAAAACTGTTTTTT. This codes for CSVQLTNEKLFF. The full variable domain, rest sourced from reference TRBV29-1 and TRBJ1-4, is SAVISQKPSRDICQRGTSLTIQCQVDSQVTMMFWYRQQPGQSLTLIATANQGSEATYESGFVIDKFPISRPNLTFSTLTVSNMSPEDSSIYLCSVQLTNEKLFFGSGTQLSVL.

The chain carries TRBV3-1 and TRBJ2-1; 9 bases line up with TRBD1. CDR3 size: 14 residues. The V segment lost 8 bases and the J segment 6 bases; nucleotides outside the gene matches: 8. In germline, CDR1 is LGHDT, CDR2 YNNKEL (reference sequence). The CDR3 loop is CASSGDRERNEQFF. The CDR3 bases are TGTGCCAGCTCTGGGGACAGGGAACGCAATGAGCAGTTCTTC.

This clonotype has only one observation. This rearrangement joins TRBV27 to TRBJ1-2, with TRBD1 identical over 7 bases. Germline CDR1 reads MNHEY; CDR2 reads SMNVEV (reference sequence). J was trimmed by 2 bases and V by 2 bases; bases with no gene match: 11. CDR3 size: 17 residues. The CDR3 region is CASSLIRRGGGNYGYTF. CDR3 sequence (DNA): TGTGCCAGCAGTTTAATCAGACGAGGGGGCGGAAACTATGGCTACACCTTC.

This clonotype has more than one count but fewer than ten. This chain uses TRBV12-5 with TRBJ2-3; maybe TRBD2 (5 bases). With 6 bases removed from V and 4 bases from J, the gap between germline ends came to 11 bases. The CDR3 spans 13 residues. Germline lookup yields CDR1 LGHNT and CDR2 FRNRAP. The CDR3 loop reads CASGPPSSDTQYF. The CDR3 nucleotides read TGTGCTAGTGGCCCCCCTAGCTCAGATACGCAGTATTTT.

V is TRBV20-1 and J is TRBJ2-3; TRBD1 might be the D (7 bases). Looked up from germline, CDR1 is DFQATT and CDR2 is SNEGSKA (reference sequence). This CDR3 is 14 amino acids long. V was cut by 6 bases and J by 4 bases, with 17 bases left in between. The CDR3 region is CSAKGAGSPDTQYF. CDR3 DNA sequence: TGCAGTGCAAAGGGGGCGGGATCCCCAGATACGCAGTATTTT.

The chain recombines TRBV6-2 or TRBV6-3 with TRBJ2-7; D may match TRBD1 or TRBD2 (5 bases each). Germline assignment: CDR1 MNHEY and CDR2 SVGEGT. V lost 7 bases and J 2 bases, leaving 15 bases between the germline ends. The CDR3 consists of 14 residues. CDR3 sequence (DNA): TGTGCCAGCAAGTCACCGGGACGGACCTACGAGCAGTACTTC. Residues: CASKSPGRTYEQYF.

There are many counts of this clonotype. The CDR3 DNA is TGCGCCAGCAGCGTAGCGCCAAGCTCCTACAATGAGCAGTTCTTC. Protein: CASSVAPSSYNEQFF. The genes are TRBV5-1 and TRBJ2-1, with D perhaps TRBD2 (5 bases). With 4 bases removed from V and 0 bases from J, the gap between germline ends came to 11 bases. The CDR3 contains 15 residues. Germline lookup yields CDR1 SGHRS and CDR2 YFSETQ.

This clonotype was observed a handful of times. V is TRBV7-2 and J is TRBJ1-1; no clear D gene. The CDR3 has 13 residues. V lost 2 bases and J 0 bases, leaving 4 bases between the germline ends. In germline, CDR1 is SGHTA, CDR2 FQGNSA. CDR3 nucleotide sequence: TGTGCCAGCAGCTTATACATGAACACTGAAGCTTTCTTT. It is translated as CASSLYMNTEAFF.